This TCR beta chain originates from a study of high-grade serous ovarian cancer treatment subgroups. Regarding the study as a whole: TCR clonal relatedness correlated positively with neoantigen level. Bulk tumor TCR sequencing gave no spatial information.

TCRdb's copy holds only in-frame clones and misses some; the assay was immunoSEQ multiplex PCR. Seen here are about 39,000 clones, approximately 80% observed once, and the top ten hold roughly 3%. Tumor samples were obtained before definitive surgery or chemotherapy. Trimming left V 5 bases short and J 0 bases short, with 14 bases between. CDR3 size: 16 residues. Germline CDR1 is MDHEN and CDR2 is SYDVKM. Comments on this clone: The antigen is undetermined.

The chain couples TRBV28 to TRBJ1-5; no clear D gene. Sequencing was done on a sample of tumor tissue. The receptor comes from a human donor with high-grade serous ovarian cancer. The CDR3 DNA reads TGTGCCAGCAGTCACTTATCGGAATATAGCAATCAGCCCCAGCATTTT. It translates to CASSHLSEYSNQPQHF.